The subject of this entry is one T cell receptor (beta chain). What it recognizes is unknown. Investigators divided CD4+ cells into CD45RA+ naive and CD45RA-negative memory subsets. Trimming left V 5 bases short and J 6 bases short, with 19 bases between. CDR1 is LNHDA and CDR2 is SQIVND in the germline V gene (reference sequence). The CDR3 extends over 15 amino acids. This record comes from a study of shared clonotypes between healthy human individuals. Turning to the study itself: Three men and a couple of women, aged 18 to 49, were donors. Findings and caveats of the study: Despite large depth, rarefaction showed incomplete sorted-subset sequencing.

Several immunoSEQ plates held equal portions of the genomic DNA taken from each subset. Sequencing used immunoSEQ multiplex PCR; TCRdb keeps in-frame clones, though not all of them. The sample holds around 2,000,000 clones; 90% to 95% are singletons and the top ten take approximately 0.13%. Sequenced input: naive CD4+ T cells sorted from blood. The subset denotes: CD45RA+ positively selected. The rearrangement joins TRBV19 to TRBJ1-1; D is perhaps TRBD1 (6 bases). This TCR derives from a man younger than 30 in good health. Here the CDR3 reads CASSLTGLEGAEAFF. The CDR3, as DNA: TGTGCCAGTAGTCTGACAGGCCTCGAAGGGGCTGAAGCTTTCTTT.